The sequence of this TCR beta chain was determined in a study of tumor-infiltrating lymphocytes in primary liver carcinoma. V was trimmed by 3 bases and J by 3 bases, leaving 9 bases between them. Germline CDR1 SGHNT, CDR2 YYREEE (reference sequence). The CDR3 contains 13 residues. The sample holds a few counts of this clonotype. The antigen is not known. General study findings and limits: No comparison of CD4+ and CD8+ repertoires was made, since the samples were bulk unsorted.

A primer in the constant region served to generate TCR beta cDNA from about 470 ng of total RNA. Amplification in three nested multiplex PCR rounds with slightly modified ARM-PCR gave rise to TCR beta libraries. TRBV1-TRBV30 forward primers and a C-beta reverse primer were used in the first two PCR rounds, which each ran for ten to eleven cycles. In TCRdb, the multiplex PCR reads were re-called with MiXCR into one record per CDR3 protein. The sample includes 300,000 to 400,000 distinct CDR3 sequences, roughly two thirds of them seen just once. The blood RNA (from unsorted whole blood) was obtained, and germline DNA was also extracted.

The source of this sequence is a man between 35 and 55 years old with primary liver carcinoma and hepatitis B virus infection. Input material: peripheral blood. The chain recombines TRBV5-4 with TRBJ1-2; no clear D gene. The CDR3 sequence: CASSSLADYGYTF. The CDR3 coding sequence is TGTGCCAGCAGCTCCTTGGCCGACTATGGCTACACCTTC.